A single sample is the source of the 25 T cell receptor beta chains below, sequenced in a study of follicular helper T cells after annual influenza vaccination. The time point denotes: 2015-2016 season, pre-vaccination. Sequencing was performed with immunoSEQ multiplex PCR; in TCRdb, only in-frame clones are kept and a portion is missing. The sample holds fewer than 11,000 clones, more than 65% seen once. Sequencing used CXCR5+ CD38- circulating T follicular helper cells from blood, obtained on the day of influenza vaccination. This sample's subset: circulating Tfh, non-naive CD4+CXCR5+PD-1+ (ICOS+CD38+ or ICOS-CD38-). The receptor source for this set is an adult who received the influenza vaccine.

Only one count was recorded for this clone. The chain employs TRBV29-1 and TRBJ1-2, with D possibly TRBD1 on 5 matching bases. This CDR3 region has 12 residues. V lost 7 bases and J 6 bases, leaving 15 bases between the germline ends. The germline CDR1 and CDR2 sequences are SQVTM and ANQGSEA. The CDR3 loop is CSAGRAGHGYTF. Written as DNA, the CDR3 is TGCAGCGCCGGGAGGGCAGGGCATGGCTACACCTTC.

J is TRBJ2-7 and V is TRBV15, with a weak D call TRBD2 (5 bases). CDR3 size: 16 residues. Trimming took off 0 bases at V and 0 bases at J, with 12 bases between the two ends. In germline, CDR1 is LNHNV, CDR2 YYDKDF (reference sequence). The CDR3 loop is CATSREQASSSYEQYF. CDR3 sequence (DNA): TGTGCCACCAGCAGAGAGCAGGCTAGCAGCTCCTACGAGCAGTACTTC.

The CDR3 DNA sequence: TGTGCCAGCAGTTCCGCCCCGATTTATCAGCCCCAGCATTTT. Its translation is CASSSAPIYQPQHF. The V call is TRBV27, the J call TRBJ1-5; no clear D gene. This CDR3 is 14 amino acids long. V gave up 4 bases and J gave up 5 bases, with 12 bases separating them. Per germline, CDR1 MNHEY and CDR2 SMNVEV (reference sequence).

The CDR3 bases are TGTGCCAGCAGTGAAGAGGGTGATAGCAATCAGCCCCAGCATTTT. Translated, it gives CASSEEGDSNQPQHF. The V call is TRBV2, the J call TRBJ1-5; no firm D call. The ends were cut back, 1 base at V and 0 bases at J, with 7 bases in the middle. The CDR3 extends over 15 amino acids. Germline loops: CDR1 SNHLY, CDR2 FYNNEI. The full variable domain, its missing parts supplied by reference TRBV2 and TRBJ1-5, is EPEVTQTPSHQVTQMGQEVILRCVPISNHLYFYWYRQILGQKVEFLVSFYNNEISEKSEIFDDQFSVERPDGSNFTLKIRSTKLEDSAMYFCASSEEGDSNQPQHFGDGTRLSIL.

The chain couples TRBV18 to TRBJ1-1; D perhaps matches TRBD1 (6 bases). The CDR3 contains 13 residues. Deletions cut 7 bases from V and 4 bases from J, with 13 bases between. Germline CDR1 and CDR2: KGHSH and LQKENI. The CDR3 region is CASYRDMSTEAFF. The CDR3 bases are TGTGCCAGCTACCGGGACATGAGCACTGAAGCTTTCTTT.

The J gene is TRBJ1-5, the V gene TRBV7-9, with 7 bases matching TRBD1. V was clipped by 3 bases and J by 7 bases; unmatched bases: 3. CDR3 length: 13 amino acids. Germline V gives CDR1 SEHNR, CDR2 FQNEAQ (reference sequence). CDR3 region: CASSFGDRQPQHF. DNA for the CDR3: TGTGCCAGCAGCTTCGGGGACAGACAGCCCCAGCATTTT.

The chain has TRBV6-1 and TRBJ2-3; D call uncertain. This CDR3 is built from 13 residues. Germline V gene lookup returns CDR1 MNHNS and CDR2 SASEGT. V lost 7 bases to trimming and J lost 0 bases, with 8 bases between them. CDR3: CASKDVSTDTQYF. DNA for the CDR3: TGTGCCAGCAAGGACGTTAGCACAGATACGCAGTATTTT.

The genes are TRBV19 and TRBJ2-1; TRBD2 matches at 8 bases. The CDR3 is 13 amino acids. The ends lost 5 bases at V and 9 bases at J; junction bases unmatched: 6. Looked up from germline, CDR1 is LNHDA and CDR2 is SQIVND (reference sequence). CDR3 protein: CASSLGTSGEQFF. CDR3 DNA sequence: TGTGCCAGTAGTCTCGGGACTAGTGGTGAGCAGTTCTTC.

The genes are TRBV28 and TRBJ1-5; D is unclear. The germline gives CDR1 MDHEN, CDR2 SYDVKM. This CDR3 has 12 residues. Trimming cost V 5 bases and J 7 bases, with 9 bases left between them. The CDR3 DNA sequence: TGTGCCAGCAGTGGACTAAAACAGCCCCAGCATTTT. This codes for CASSGLKQPQHF.

V is TRBV9 and J is TRBJ2-2; possible D gene TRBD2, 6 bases. The CDR3 is 14 amino acids. The germline CDR1 and CDR2 sequences are SGDLS and YYNGEE. Trimming stripped 1 base from V and 7 bases from J, with 11 bases between. The CDR3 is CASSVRGGDGELFF. The CDR3 DNA is TGTGCCAGCAGCGTAAGGGGCGGGGACGGGGAGCTGTTTTTT.

This clone showed up just a few times. The rearrangement uses TRBV20-1 and TRBJ1-5; D is unclear. In germline, CDR1 is DFQATT, CDR2 SNEGSKA (reference sequence). This CDR3 spans 11 amino acids. The V end was cut by 2 bases, the J end by 5 bases, with 4 bases between. CDR3 sequence: CSARQDQPQHF. The CDR3 DNA sequence: TGCAGTGCTAGACAGGATCAGCCCCAGCATTTT.

V and J are TRBV2 and TRBJ2-7; a possible D gene is TRBD1 (6 bases). This CDR3 comprises 15 residues. Trimming removed 6 bases at V and 3 bases at J, with 18 bases between. Germline V gene data show CDR1 as SNHLY and CDR2 as FYNNEI. The CDR3 DNA sequence: TGTGCCAGCAGCCCGGGACACGGGGAAATCTACGAGCAGTACTTC. This codes for CASSPGHGEIYEQYF.

The chain recombines TRBV6-1 with TRBJ2-6; no definite D call. This CDR3 contains 16 residues. V lost 4 bases to trimming and J lost 0 bases, with 10 bases between them. In germline, CDR1 is MNHNS, CDR2 SASEGT. The CDR3 DNA sequence: TGTGCCAGCAGTGGAGATAGGAGCTCTGGGGCCAACGTCCTGACTTTC. Its protein is CASSGDRSSGANVLTF.

The chain employs TRBV6-5 and TRBJ2-1; 9 bases line up with TRBD2. The germline CDR1 and CDR2 sequences are MNHEY and SVGAGI. J lost 7 bases, V lost 4 bases, and 11 bases had no gene match. The CDR3 has 16 amino acids. The CDR3 reads CASSSTAGGTGNEQFF. Here the CDR3 DNA reads TGTGCCAGCAGTTCTACGGCGGGAGGGACGGGGAATGAGCAGTTCTTC.

This rearrangement joins TRBV28 to TRBJ1-1; 9 nucleotides align to TRBD1. In germline, CDR1 is MDHEN, CDR2 SYDVKM. The trim removed 5 bases at V and 4 bases at J, leaving 5 bases unmatched. The CDR3 totals 14 residues. The CDR3 DNA is TGTGCCAGCAGTCCCGGGACAGGGCTCACTGAAGCTTTCTTT. This gives the protein CASSPGTGLTEAFF.

The DNA of the CDR3 is TGTGCCACCATGCCAACTAGCGGAGCCTACAATGAGCAGTTCTTC. As protein: CATMPTSGAYNEQFF. The J gene is TRBJ2-1, the V gene TRBV15; 8 bases match TRBD2. Germline trimming cut 7 bases from V and 2 bases from J; bases unmatched to any gene: 7. The CDR3 runs to 15 residues. Germline V gene data show CDR1 as LNHNV and CDR2 as YYDKDF (reference sequence).

This chain joins TRBV6-1 and TRBJ2-5, with D unresolved. The CDR3 length is 14 residues. Trimming cost V 5 bases and J 1 base, with 11 bases left between them. Germline V gives CDR1 MNHNS, CDR2 SASEGT. The CDR3 spells CASSSYGSQETQYF. CDR3 DNA sequence: TGTGCCAGCAGTTCCTATGGATCCCAAGAGACCCAGTACTTC.

The V call is TRBV5-1, the J call TRBJ1-4; possibly TRBD1 for D (5 bases). Germline V CDR1 and CDR2: SGHRS, YFSETQ. The CDR3 sequence is 16 residues long. The germline V and J ends were trimmed by 3 bases and 8 bases, with 20 bases remaining between them. Here the CDR3 reads CASSSLWRGADEKLFF. CDR3 nucleotides: TGCGCCAGCAGCTCACTGTGGCGCGGGGCAGACGAAAAACTGTTTTTT.

V gene TRBV19 combines with J gene TRBJ2-5; no clear D gene. V shed 3 bases and J shed 2 bases, with 10 bases lying between them. The CDR3 spans 14 residues. The germline CDR1 and CDR2 sequences are LNHDA and SQIVND (reference sequence). CDR3 sequence: CASSIRSEQETQYF. The CDR3 DNA sequence: TGTGCCAGTAGTATTAGGTCGGAACAAGAGACCCAGTACTTC.

This rearrangement joins TRBV29-1 to TRBJ2-3, with TRBD2 identical over 9 bases. V lost 5 bases and J lost 2; bases outside the gene matches: 11. The germline V gene encodes CDR1 SQVTM and CDR2 ANQGSEA. This CDR3 comprises 16 residues. CDR3 region: CSVSSPGGGATDTQYF. CDR3 nucleotides: TGCAGCGTTTCCTCCCCGGGCGGGGGGGCCACAGATACGCAGTATTTT.

This clone was seen a handful of times. The chain uses TRBV2 and TRBJ1-2, with unresolved D. The CDR3 has 13 amino acids. Trimming left V 7 bases short and J 8 bases short, with 17 bases between. The germline V gene encodes CDR1 SNHLY and CDR2 FYNNEI. Here the CDR3 DNA reads TGTGCCAGCAAGGAAGGGCACTACGAGGGCTACACCTTC. Encoded protein: CASKEGHYEGYTF.

CDR3 sequence (DNA): TGTGCCAGCGGACGCGGGGGGGCCCAAGAGACCCAGTACTTC. Its protein product is CASGRGGAQETQYF. V gene TRBV18 combines with J gene TRBJ2-5; 9 positions agree with TRBD2. In germline, CDR1 is KGHSH, CDR2 LQKENI. This CDR3 region has 14 residues. The J segment lost 1 base and the V segment lost 8 bases, leaving 5 bases of the junction unmatched.

J is TRBJ1-3 and V is TRBV4-3, with D possibly being TRBD1 (5 bases). The ends were cut back, 4 bases at V and 3 bases at J, with 10 bases in the middle. This CDR3 has 14 amino acids. Germline CDR1 reads LGHNA; CDR2 reads YSLEER. CDR3 loop: CASSRAGHGNTIYF. The CDR3 coding sequence is TGCGCCAGCAGCCGGGCGGGGCATGGAAACACCATATATTTT.

The J gene is TRBJ2-4, the V gene TRBV11-3; 12 bases map to TRBD2. With 7 bases clipped from V and 8 bases from J, the junction kept 15 bases outside the gene matches. Germline V lookup: CDR1 SGHNT, CDR2 YENEEA. The CDR3 has 17 residues. The CDR3: CASTETASGGAGYIQYF. CDR3 DNA sequence: TGTGCCAGCACCGAAACGGCTAGCGGGGGGGCCGGGTACATTCAGTACTTC.

This chain uses TRBV19 with TRBJ1-4; the match to TRBD1 covers 7 bases. The length of the CDR3 is 12 residues. V lost 5 bases and J lost 8; bases outside the gene matches: 2. CDR1 is LNHDA and CDR2 is SQIVND in the germline V gene (reference sequence). Here the CDR3 reads CASSRTGEKLFF. In nucleotides, the CDR3 is TGTGCCAGTAGTCGGACAGGCGAAAAACTGTTTTTT.